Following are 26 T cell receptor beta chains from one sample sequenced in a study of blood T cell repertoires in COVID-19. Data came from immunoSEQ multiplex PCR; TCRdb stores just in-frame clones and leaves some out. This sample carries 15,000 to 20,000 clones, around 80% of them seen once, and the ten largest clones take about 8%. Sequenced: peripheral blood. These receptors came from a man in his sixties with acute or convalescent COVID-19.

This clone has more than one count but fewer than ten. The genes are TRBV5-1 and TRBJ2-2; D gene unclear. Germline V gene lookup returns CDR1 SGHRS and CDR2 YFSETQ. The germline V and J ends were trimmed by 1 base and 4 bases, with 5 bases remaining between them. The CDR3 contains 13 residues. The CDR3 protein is CASSLSLTGELFF. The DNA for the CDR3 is TGCGCCAGCAGCTTGTCCCTCACCGGGGAGCTGTTTTTT.

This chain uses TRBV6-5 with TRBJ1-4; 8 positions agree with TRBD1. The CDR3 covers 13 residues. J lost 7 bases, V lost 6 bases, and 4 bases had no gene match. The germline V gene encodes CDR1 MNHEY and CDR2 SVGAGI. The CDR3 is CASRTGQGEKLFF. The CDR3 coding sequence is TGTGCCAGCAGGACTGGACAGGGTGAAAAACTGTTTTTT.

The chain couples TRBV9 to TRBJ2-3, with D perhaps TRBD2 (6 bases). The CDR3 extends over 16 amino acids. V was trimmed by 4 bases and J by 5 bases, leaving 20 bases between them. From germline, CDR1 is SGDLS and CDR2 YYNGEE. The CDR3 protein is CASSPSAGPGLDTQYF. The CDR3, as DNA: TGTGCCAGCAGCCCCTCAGCGGGCCCGGGCCTAGATACGCAGTATTTT.

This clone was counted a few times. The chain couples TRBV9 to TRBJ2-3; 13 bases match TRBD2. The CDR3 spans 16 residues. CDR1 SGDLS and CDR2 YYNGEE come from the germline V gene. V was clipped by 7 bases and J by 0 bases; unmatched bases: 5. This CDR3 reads CASGTSGVNSTDTQYF. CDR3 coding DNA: TGTGCCAGCGGGACTAGCGGGGTTAATAGCACAGATACGCAGTATTTT.

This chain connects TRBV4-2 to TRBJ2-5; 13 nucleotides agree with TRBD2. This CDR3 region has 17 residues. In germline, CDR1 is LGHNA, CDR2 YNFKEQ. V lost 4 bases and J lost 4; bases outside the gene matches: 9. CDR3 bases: TGTGCCAGCAGCCCGGGGACTAGCGGGGTGAAGCTAGAGACCCAGTACTTC. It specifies CASSPGTSGVKLETQYF.

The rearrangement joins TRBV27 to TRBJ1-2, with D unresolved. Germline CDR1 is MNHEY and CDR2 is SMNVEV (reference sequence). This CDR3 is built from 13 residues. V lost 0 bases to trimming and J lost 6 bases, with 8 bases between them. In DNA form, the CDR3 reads TGTGCCAGCAGTTTATCTCCAGCGGATGGCTACACCTTC. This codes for CASSLSPADGYTF.

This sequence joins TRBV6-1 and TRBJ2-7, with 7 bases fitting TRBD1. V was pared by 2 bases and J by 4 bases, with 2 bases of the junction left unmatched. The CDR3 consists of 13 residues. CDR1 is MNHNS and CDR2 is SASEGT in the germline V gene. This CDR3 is CASSEPGGYEQYF. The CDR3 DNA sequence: TGTGCCAGCAGTGAACCAGGGGGATACGAGCAGTACTTC.

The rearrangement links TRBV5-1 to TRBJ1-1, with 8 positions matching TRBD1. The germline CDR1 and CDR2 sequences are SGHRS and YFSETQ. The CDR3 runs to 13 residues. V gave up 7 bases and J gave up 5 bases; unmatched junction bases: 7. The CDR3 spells CASSQGGQTEAFF. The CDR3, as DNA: TGCGCCAGCTCACAGGGGGGGCAGACTGAAGCTTTCTTT.

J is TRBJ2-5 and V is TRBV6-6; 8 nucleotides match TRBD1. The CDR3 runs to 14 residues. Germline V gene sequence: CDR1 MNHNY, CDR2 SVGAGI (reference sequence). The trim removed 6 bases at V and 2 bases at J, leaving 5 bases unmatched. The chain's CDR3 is CASSSGQGQETQYF. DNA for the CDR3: TGTGCCAGCAGCTCAGGACAGGGACAAGAGACCCAGTACTTC.

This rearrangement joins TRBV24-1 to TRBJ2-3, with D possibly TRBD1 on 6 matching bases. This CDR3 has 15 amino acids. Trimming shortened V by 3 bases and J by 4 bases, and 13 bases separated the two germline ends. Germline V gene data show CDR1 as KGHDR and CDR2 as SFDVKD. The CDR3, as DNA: TGTGCCACCAGTGATCCTACAGGGTTCGCAGATACGCAGTATTTT. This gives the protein CATSDPTGFADTQYF.

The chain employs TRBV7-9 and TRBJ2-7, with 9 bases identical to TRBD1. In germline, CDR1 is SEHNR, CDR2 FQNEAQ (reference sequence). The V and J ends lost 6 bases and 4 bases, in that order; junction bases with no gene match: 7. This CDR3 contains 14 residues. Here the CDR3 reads CASSWGQGGYEQYF. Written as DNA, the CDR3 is TGTGCCAGCAGTTGGGGACAGGGTGGGTACGAGCAGTACTTC.

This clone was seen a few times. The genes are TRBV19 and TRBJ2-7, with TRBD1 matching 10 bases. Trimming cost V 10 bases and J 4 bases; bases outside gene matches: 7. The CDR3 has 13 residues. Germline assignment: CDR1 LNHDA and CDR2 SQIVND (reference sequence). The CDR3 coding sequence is TGTGCCACTGACAGGGGGCGCGGATACGAGCAGTACTTC. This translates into CATDRGRGYEQYF.

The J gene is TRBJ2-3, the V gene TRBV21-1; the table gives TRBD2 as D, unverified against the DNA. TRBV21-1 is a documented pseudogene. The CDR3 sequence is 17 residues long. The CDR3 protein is CASSTERGGVGTDTQYF. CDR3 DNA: TGTGCCAGCAGCACCGAGCGGGGGGGCGTCGGCACAGATACGCAGTATTTT.

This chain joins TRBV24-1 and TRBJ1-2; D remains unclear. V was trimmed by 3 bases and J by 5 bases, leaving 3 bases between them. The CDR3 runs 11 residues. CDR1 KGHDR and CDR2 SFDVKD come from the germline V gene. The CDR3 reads CATSDQYGYTF. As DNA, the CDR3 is TGTGCCACCAGTGATCAGTATGGCTACACCTTC.

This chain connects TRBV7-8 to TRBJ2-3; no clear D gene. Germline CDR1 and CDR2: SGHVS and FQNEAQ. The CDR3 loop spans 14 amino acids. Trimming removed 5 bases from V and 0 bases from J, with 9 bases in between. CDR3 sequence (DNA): TGTGCCAGCAGCACACGAAAGAGCACAGATACGCAGTATTTT. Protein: CASSTRKSTDTQYF. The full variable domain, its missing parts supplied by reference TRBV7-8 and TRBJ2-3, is GAGVSQSPRYKVAKRGQDVALRCDPISGHVSLFWYQQALGQGPEFLTYFQNEAQLDKSGLPSDRFFAERPEGSVSTLKIQRTQQEDSAVYLCASSTRKSTDTQYFGPGTRLTVL.

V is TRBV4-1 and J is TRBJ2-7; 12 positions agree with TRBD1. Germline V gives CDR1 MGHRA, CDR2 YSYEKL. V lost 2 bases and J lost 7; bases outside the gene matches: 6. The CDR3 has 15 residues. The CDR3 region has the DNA TGCGCCAGCAGCCAATCCGGGACAGGGGGCTGGGAGCAGTACTTC. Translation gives CASSQSGTGGWEQYF.

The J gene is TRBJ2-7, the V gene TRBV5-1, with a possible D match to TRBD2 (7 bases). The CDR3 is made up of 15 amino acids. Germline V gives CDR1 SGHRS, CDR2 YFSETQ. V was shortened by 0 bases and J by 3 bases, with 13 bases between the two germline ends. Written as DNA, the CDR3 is TGCGCCAGCAGCTTGGACGCGGGGGCGTTCTACGAGCAGTACTTC. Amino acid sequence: CASSLDAGAFYEQYF.

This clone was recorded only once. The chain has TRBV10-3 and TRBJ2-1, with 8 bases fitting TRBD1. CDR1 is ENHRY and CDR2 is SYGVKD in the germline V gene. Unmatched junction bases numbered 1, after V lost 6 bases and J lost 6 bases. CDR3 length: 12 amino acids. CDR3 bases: TGTGCCATCAGACAGGGGGGCAATGAGCAGTTCTTC. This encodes CAIRQGGNEQFF.

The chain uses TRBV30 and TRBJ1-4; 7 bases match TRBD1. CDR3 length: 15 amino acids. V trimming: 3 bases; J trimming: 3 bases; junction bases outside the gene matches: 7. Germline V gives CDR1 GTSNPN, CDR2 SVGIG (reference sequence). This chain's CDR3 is CAWSRDRQPNEKLFF. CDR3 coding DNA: TGTGCCTGGAGCCGGGACAGACAACCTAATGAAAAACTGTTTTTT.

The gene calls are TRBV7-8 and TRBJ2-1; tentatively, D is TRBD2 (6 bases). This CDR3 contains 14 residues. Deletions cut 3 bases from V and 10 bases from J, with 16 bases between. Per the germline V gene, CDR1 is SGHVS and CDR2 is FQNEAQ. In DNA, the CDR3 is TGTGCCAGCAGCTTTGGGAGGAGGCTAGAGGAGCAGTTCTTC. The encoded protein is CASSFGRRLEEQFF. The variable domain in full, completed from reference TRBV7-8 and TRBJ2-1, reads GAGVSQSPRYKVAKRGQDVALRCDPISGHVSLFWYQQALGQGPEFLTYFQNEAQLDKSGLPSDRFFAERPEGSVSTLKIQRTQQEDSAVYLCASSFGRRLEEQFFGPGTRLTVL.

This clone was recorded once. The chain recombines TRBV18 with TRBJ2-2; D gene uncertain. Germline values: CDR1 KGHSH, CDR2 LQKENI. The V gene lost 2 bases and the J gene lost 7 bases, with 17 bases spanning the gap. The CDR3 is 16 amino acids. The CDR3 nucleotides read TGTGCCAGCTCACCATCGAGCCTTTCTAATATCGGGGAGCTGTTTTTT. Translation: CASSPSSLSNIGELFF.

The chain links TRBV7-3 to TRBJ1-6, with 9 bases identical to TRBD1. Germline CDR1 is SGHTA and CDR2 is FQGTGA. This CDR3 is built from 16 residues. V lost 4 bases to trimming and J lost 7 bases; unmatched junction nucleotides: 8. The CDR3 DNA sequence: TGTGCCAGCAGCTCTGGACCGGGACAGGGAAATTCACCCCTCCACTTT. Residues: CASSSGPGQGNSPLHF.

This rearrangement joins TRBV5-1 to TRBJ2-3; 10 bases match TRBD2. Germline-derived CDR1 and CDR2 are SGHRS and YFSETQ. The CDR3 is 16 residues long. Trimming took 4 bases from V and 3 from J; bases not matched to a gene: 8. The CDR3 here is CASSPQPAGGTDTQYF. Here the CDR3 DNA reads TGCGCCAGCAGCCCCCAGCCAGCGGGAGGGACAGATACGCAGTATTTT. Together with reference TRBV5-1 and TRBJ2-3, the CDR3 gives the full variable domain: KAGVTQTPRYLIKTRGQQVTLSCSPISGHRSVSWYQQTPGQGLQFLFEYFSETQRNKGNFPGRFSGRQFSNSRSEMNVSTLELGDSALYLCASSPQPAGGTDTQYFGPGTRLTVL.

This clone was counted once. CDR3 coding DNA: TGTGCCAGCAGCTCAGCGGGACAGGGGGACACTGAAGCTTTCTTT. Its translation: CASSSAGQGDTEAFF. V gene TRBV11-2 combines with J gene TRBJ1-1, with 11 nucleotides matching TRBD1. The J segment lost 3 bases and the V segment lost 4 bases, leaving 4 bases of the junction unmatched. CDR3 length equals 15 residues. Germline V gene lookup returns CDR1 SGHAT and CDR2 FQNNGV.

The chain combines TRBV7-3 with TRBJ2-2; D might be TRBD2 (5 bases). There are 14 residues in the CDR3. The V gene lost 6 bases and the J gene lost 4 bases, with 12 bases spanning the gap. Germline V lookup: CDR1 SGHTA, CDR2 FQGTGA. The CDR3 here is CASSSHRGTGELFF. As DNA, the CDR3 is TGTGCCAGCAGTTCGCATCGGGGCACCGGGGAGCTGTTTTTT. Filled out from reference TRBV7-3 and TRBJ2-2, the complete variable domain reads GAGVSQTPSNKVTEKGKYVELRCDPISGHTALYWYRQSLGQGPEFLIYFQGTGAADDSGLPNDRFFAVRPEGSVSTLKIQRTERGDSAVYLCASSSHRGTGELFFGEGSRLTVL.

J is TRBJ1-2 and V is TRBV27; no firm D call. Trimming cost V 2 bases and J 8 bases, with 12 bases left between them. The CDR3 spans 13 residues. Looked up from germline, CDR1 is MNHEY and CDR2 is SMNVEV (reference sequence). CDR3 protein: CASSLTQTGGYTF. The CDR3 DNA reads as TGTGCCAGCAGTTTAACACAGACGGGGGGCTACACCTTC.